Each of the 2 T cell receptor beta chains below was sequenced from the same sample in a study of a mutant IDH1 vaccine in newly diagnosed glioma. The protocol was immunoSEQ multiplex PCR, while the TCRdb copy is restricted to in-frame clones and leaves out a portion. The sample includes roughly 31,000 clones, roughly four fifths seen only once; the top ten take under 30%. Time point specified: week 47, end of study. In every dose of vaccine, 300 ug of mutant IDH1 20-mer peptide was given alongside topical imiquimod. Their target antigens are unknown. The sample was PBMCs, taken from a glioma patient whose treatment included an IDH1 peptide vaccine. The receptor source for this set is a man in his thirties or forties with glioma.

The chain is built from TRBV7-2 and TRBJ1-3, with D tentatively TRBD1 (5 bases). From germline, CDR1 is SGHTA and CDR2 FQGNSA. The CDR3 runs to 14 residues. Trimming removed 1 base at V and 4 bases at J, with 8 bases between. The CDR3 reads CASSLEGDGNTIYF. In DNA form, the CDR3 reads TGTGCCAGCAGCTTAGAAGGGGACGGAAACACCATATATTTT. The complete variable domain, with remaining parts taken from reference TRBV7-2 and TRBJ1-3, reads GAGVSQSPSNKVTEKGKDVELRCDPISGHTALYWYRQSLGQGLEFLIYFQGNSAPDKSGLPSDRFSAERTGGSVSTLTIQRTQQEDSAVYLCASSLEGDGNTIYFGEGSWLTVV.

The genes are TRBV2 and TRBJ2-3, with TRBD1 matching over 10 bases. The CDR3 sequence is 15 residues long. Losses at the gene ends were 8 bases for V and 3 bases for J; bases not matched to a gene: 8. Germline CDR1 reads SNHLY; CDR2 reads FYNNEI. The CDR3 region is CASGKDRGITDTQYF. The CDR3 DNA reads TGTGCCAGCGGCAAGGACAGGGGGATTACAGATACGCAGTATTTT.